The next 31 T cell receptor beta chains were all read from a single sample in a study of blood T cell repertoires in COVID-19. Data came from immunoSEQ multiplex PCR; TCRdb stores just in-frame clones and leaves some out. The sample holds roughly 120,000 clones, about 79% seen once. The material sequenced was peripheral blood. These receptors originate from an elderly woman with active or convalescent COVID-19.

CDR3 nucleotide sequence: TGTGCCAGCAGCTTAGCGGGGGGTTATAGCAATCAGCCCCAGCATTTT. As protein: CASSLAGGYSNQPQHF. The chain uses TRBV7-8 and TRBJ1-5; maybe TRBD1 (5 bases). The CDR3 contains 16 residues. CDR1 is SGHVS, CDR2 FQNEAQ, per germline. Trimming cost V 0 bases and J 0 bases, with 9 bases left between them.

The sample holds one count of this clone. This chain connects TRBV18 to TRBJ2-1; possible D gene TRBD2, 6 bases. V lost 3 bases, J lost 7 bases, and 22 bases lay in between. CDR1 is KGHSH and CDR2 is LQKENI in the germline V gene. The CDR3 has 17 residues. CDR3 residues: CASSPPGGQRLWNEQFF. CDR3 DNA: TGTGCCAGCTCACCCCCCGGGGGTCAGCGCCTGTGGAATGAGCAGTTCTTC.

V usage is TRBV6-4 and J usage is TRBJ2-1; possibly TRBD2 for D (6 bases). In germline, CDR1 is MRHNA, CDR2 SNTAGT. The CDR3 consists of 15 residues. V was trimmed by 6 bases and J by 2 bases, leaving 14 bases between them. CDR3 amino acids: CASRKTGDPYNEQFF. In DNA form, the CDR3 reads TGTGCCAGCAGGAAGACGGGGGACCCCTACAATGAGCAGTTCTTC.

V is TRBV4-2 and J is TRBJ2-1, with TRBD1 matching 8 bases. Germline CDR1 reads LGHNA; CDR2 reads YNFKEQ. The CDR3 loop spans 15 amino acids. J was trimmed by 5 bases and V by 4 bases; bases with no gene match: 7. The DNA for the CDR3 is TGTGCCAGCAGCCGAGGACAGGGAATCCACAATGAGCAGTTCTTC. Protein product: CASSRGQGIHNEQFF.

The chain recombines TRBV20-1 with TRBJ1-1; D is ambiguous. Looked up from germline, CDR1 is DFQATT and CDR2 is SNEGSKA (reference sequence). This CDR3 comprises 13 residues. V dropped 3 bases and J dropped 4 bases, with 12 bases sitting between them. The CDR3 sequence is CSASSPEGTEAFF. The CDR3 bases are TGCAGTGCTAGTTCCCCTGAGGGCACTGAAGCTTTCTTT.

The rearrangement joins TRBV19 to TRBJ1-2; D uncertain. V was pared by 8 bases and J by 4 bases, with 11 bases between. The CDR3 is made up of 12 amino acids. CDR1 is LNHDA and CDR2 is SQIVND in the germline V gene (reference sequence). Here the CDR3 reads CASHPRGYGYTF. CDR3 DNA sequence: TGTGCCAGTCACCCCCGGGGCTATGGCTACACCTTC.

J is TRBJ2-2 and V is TRBV7-9, with 7 bases lining up with TRBD1. Losses at the gene ends were 1 base for V and 3 bases for J; bases not matched to a gene: 8. The germline V gene encodes CDR1 SEHNR and CDR2 FQNEAQ (reference sequence). The length of the CDR3 is 17 residues. CDR3 sequence: CASSLVLQGPDTGELFF. Here the CDR3 DNA reads TGTGCCAGCAGCTTAGTATTACAGGGGCCTGACACCGGGGAGCTGTTTTTT.

This clone occurred once. The chain recombines TRBV19 with TRBJ2-4, with 8 positions matching TRBD1. CDR1 is LNHDA, CDR2 SQIVND, per germline (reference sequence). This CDR3 comprises 14 residues. V dropped 5 bases and J dropped 4; count of bases not matched to a gene: 4. The DNA for the CDR3 is TGTGCCAGTAGTGCCGGGACAGGTAAAAACATTCAGTACTTC. Translated: CASSAGTGKNIQYF.

V and J are TRBV7-9 and TRBJ1-1, with 9 bases identical to TRBD1. J gave up 4 bases and V 5 bases, and 2 bases lay outside the gene matches. The CDR3 runs to 13 residues. Germline V gene lookup returns CDR1 SEHNR and CDR2 FQNEAQ (reference sequence). The CDR3 nucleotides read TGTGCCAGCAGCCCGACAGGGGGCACTGAAGCTTTCTTT. Translated: CASSPTGGTEAFF.

The chain couples TRBV27 to TRBJ2-7; a weak D match, TRBD2 (5 bases). Germline V CDR1 and CDR2: MNHEY, SMNVEV (reference sequence). With 3 bases removed from V and 2 bases from J, the gap between germline ends came to 14 bases. The CDR3 contains 15 residues. The CDR3 bases are TGTGCCAGCAGTTTCGGCGCGGGCCTCACCTACGAGCAGTACTTC. This codes for CASSFGAGLTYEQYF.

The rearrangement links TRBV9 to TRBJ2-7; a possible D gene is TRBD1 (6 bases). This CDR3 contains 14 residues. From germline, CDR1 is SGDLS and CDR2 YYNGEE. The V and J ends lost 0 bases and 3 bases respectively, with 10 bases between them. The CDR3 reads CASSVGGTNYEQYF. The CDR3 nucleotides are TGTGCCAGCAGCGTAGGAGGGACAAACTACGAGCAGTACTTC.

The chain uses TRBV11-2 and TRBJ1-1; D not certain. V was clipped by 2 bases and J by 3 bases, with 7 bases between them. Looked up from germline, CDR1 is SGHAT and CDR2 is FQNNGV. The CDR3 runs to 13 residues. CDR3 amino acids: CASSLLVYTEAFF. The CDR3 DNA follows: TGTGCCAGCAGCTTACTAGTTTACACTGAAGCTTTCTTT. The full variable domain, rest sourced from reference TRBV11-2 and TRBJ1-1, is EAGVAQSPRYKIIEKRQSVAFWCNPISGHATLYWYQQILGQGPKLLIQFQNNGVVDDSQLPKDRFSAERLKGVDSTLKIQPAKLEDSAVYLCASSLLVYTEAFFGQGTRLTVV.

This clone was seen more than once but under ten times. This chain links TRBV7-2 with TRBJ2-3; maybe TRBD2 (6 bases). V was pared by 10 bases and J by 1 base, with 12 bases between. The V gene's germline CDR1 is SGHTA and CDR2 FQGNSA. CDR3 length: 13 amino acids. CDR3 loop: CANGRSGTDTQYF. The DNA of the CDR3 is TGTGCCAACGGGAGATCGGGCACAGATACGCAGTATTTT.

This rearrangement joins TRBV28 to TRBJ2-7; D gene unclear. Between the trimmed V and J ends, which lost 5 bases and 5 bases, there was a span of 16 bases. The CDR3 runs to 14 residues. Germline CDR1 reads MDHEN; CDR2 reads SYDVKM. DNA of the CDR3: TGTGCCAGCAGTCACTCGTCAGGTTGGCACGAGCAGTACTTC. This gives the protein CASSHSSGWHEQYF.

This clone has only a few counts. The rearrangement joins TRBV7-2 to TRBJ2-2; D gene ambiguous. The V end was cut by 2 bases, the J end by 6 bases, with 13 bases between. Germline CDR1 and CDR2: SGHTA and FQGNSA. The CDR3 loop spans 15 amino acids. The CDR3 reads CASSLRAGIPGELFF. CDR3 DNA: TGTGCCAGCAGCTTACGAGCAGGAATCCCCGGGGAGCTGTTTTTT.

This clone was picked up a small number of times. V is TRBV7-2 and J is TRBJ1-5; the D is unclear. Germline V CDR1 and CDR2: SGHTA, FQGNSA. V was cut by 4 bases and J by 6 bases, with 10 bases left in between. There are 13 residues in the CDR3. This chain's CDR3 is CASSSEGSQPQHF. The CDR3 DNA is TGTGCCAGCAGCTCAGAAGGGAGTCAGCCCCAGCATTTT.

J is TRBJ1-1 and V is TRBV25-1; D gene ambiguous. There are 13 residues in the CDR3. The germline gives CDR1 MGHDK, CDR2 SYGVNS. Trimming shortened V by 2 bases and J by 10 bases, and 14 bases separated the two germline ends. CDR3 in DNA: TGTGCCAGCAGTGAACCCGGACTCCGGGCAGCTTTCTTT. Amino acids: CASSEPGLRAAFF.

The chain joins TRBV6-2 or TRBV6-3 to TRBJ2-3, with D possibly being TRBD2 (5 bases). V gave up 0 bases and J gave up 5 bases, with 15 bases separating them. CDR1 MNHEY and CDR2 SVGEGT come from the germline V gene. There are 16 residues in the CDR3. CDR3 DNA sequence: TGTGCCAGCAGTTACTCGATGCCTAGCTTGGTAGATACGCAGTATTTT. Protein sequence: CASSYSMPSLVDTQYF.

The chain combines TRBV7-2 with TRBJ2-7, with D possibly being TRBD2 (5 bases). The length of the CDR3 is 13 residues. The V end was cut by 4 bases, the J end by 5 bases, with 12 bases between. CDR1 and CDR2 (germline): SGHTA, FQGNSA. The CDR3 spells CASSWGVGNEQYF. The CDR3 DNA sequence: TGTGCCAGCAGCTGGGGAGTGGGGAACGAGCAGTACTTC.

The chain has TRBV14 and TRBJ1-1; D gene ambiguous. V was cut by 5 bases and J by 5 bases, with 18 bases left in between. CDR1 is SGHDN and CDR2 is FVKESK in the germline V gene. The CDR3 has 15 residues. DNA of the CDR3: TGTGCCAGCAGCTCCCTGTATGAGGGTTTGACTGAAGCTTTCTTT. Its translation is CASSSLYEGLTEAFF.

A few counts support this clone. The chain carries TRBV19 and TRBJ1-2; D remains unclear. CDR3 length: 13 residues. Germline CDR1 LNHDA, CDR2 SQIVND (reference sequence). V was cut by 3 bases and J by 5 bases, with 10 bases left in between. As DNA, the CDR3 is TGTGCCAGTAGTATCGCCTTACGGTATGGCTACACCTTC. Its translation: CASSIALRYGYTF. The full variable domain, with the rest looked up from reference TRBV19 and TRBJ1-2, is DGGITQSPKYLFRKEGQNVTLSCEQNLNHDAMYWYRQDPGQGLRLIYYSQIVNDFQKGDIAEGYSVSREKKESFPLTVTSAQKNPTAFYLCASSIALRYGYTFGSGTRLTVV.

This clone occurred a few times. The chain couples TRBV7-9 to TRBJ2-7; D call uncertain. Looked up from germline, CDR1 is SEHNR and CDR2 is FQNEAQ (reference sequence). The CDR3 is made up of 15 amino acids. Trimming shortened V by 1 base and J by 0 bases, and 10 bases separated the two germline ends. CDR3 coding DNA: TGTGCCAGCAGCTTAGTGGGCCTACCCTCCTACGAGCAGTACTTC. Translated, it gives CASSLVGLPSYEQYF.

On this clone: Other DNA sequences within the sample encode an identical CDR3. V and J are TRBV5-1 and TRBJ2-5; TRBD2 aligns across 7 bases. Germline V gene lookup returns CDR1 SGHRS and CDR2 YFSETQ. The CDR3 spans 15 residues. The V segment lost 0 bases and the J segment 4 bases; nucleotides outside the gene matches: 6. The CDR3 is CASSLGGAGRETQYF. Written as DNA, the CDR3 is TGCGCCAGCAGCTTGGGGGGAGCGGGGAGAGAGACCCAGTACTTC.

This clone has only a few counts. The rearrangement links TRBV5-1 to TRBJ2-2, with a weak D call TRBD2 (7 bases). Trimming took 4 bases from V and 2 from J, leaving 15 bases between them. Germline CDR1 and CDR2: SGHRS and YFSETQ. CDR3 length equals 16 residues. CDR3 nucleotide sequence: TGCGCCAGCAGCCATACGGGGGGCCTTAACACCGGGGAGCTGTTTTTT. It yields the protein CASSHTGGLNTGELFF. Full variable domain (missing parts from reference TRBV5-1 and TRBJ2-2): KAGVTQTPRYLIKTRGQQVTLSCSPISGHRSVSWYQQTPGQGLQFLFEYFSETQRNKGNFPGRFSGRQFSNSRSEMNVSTLELGDSALYLCASSHTGGLNTGELFFGEGSRLTVL.

The chain links TRBV7-6 to TRBJ2-1; 7 bases are a match to TRBD2. CDR3 size: 14 residues. Per germline, CDR1 SGHVS and CDR2 FNYEAQ. V was pared by 10 bases and J by 7 bases, with 13 bases of the junction left unmatched. The CDR3 protein is CAIMAGVGRNEQFF. The CDR3 region has the DNA TGTGCCATTATGGCGGGAGTAGGCCGGAATGAGCAGTTCTTC.

The J gene is TRBJ2-1, the V gene TRBV5-1; D perhaps matches TRBD2 (5 bases). The germline V gene encodes CDR1 SGHRS and CDR2 YFSETQ. This CDR3 region has 14 residues. Trimming shortened V by 4 bases and J by 10 bases, and 18 bases separated the two germline ends. The chain's CDR3 is CASSTSSSSWEQFF. The DNA for the CDR3 is TGCGCCAGCAGCACCTCATCTAGCAGTTGGGAGCAGTTCTTC.

V gene TRBV28 combines with J gene TRBJ1-5; D gene unclear. V gave up 5 bases and J gave up 9 bases, with 8 bases separating them. The CDR3 covers 11 residues. Germline loops: CDR1 MDHEN, CDR2 SYDVKM. The DNA for the CDR3 is TGTGCCAGCAGTCCGCCGGGGCCCCAGCATTTT. This gives the protein CASSPPGPQHF. The whole variable domain, filled in from reference TRBV28 and TRBJ1-5, reads DVKVTQSSRYLVKRTGEKVFLECVQDMDHENMFWYRQDPGLGLRLIYFSYDVKMKEKGDIPEGYSVSREKKERFSLILESASTNQTSMYLCASSPPGPQHFGDGTRLSIL.

The chain has TRBV6-5 and TRBJ1-4, with D hard to call. This CDR3 comprises 12 residues. Germline V gives CDR1 MNHEY, CDR2 SVGAGI. V was pared by 6 bases and J by 6 bases, with 8 bases between. The CDR3 DNA reads TGTGCCAGCAGCCGAGTCGATGAAAAACTGTTTTTT. Its protein is CASSRVDEKLFF.

In its sample, this clone was seen a few times. The CDR3 DNA reads TGTGCCAGCAGTTTATCGTTTACGGGGGGGGGCAACTATGGCTACACCTTC. This translates into CASSLSFTGGGNYGYTF. The chain employs TRBV27 and TRBJ1-2, with a tentative D call TRBD1 (6 bases). The V gene lost 0 bases and the J gene lost 2 bases, with 16 bases spanning the gap. Germline loops: CDR1 MNHEY, CDR2 SMNVEV (reference sequence). The CDR3 contains 17 residues.

V gene TRBV5-1 combines with J gene TRBJ2-3, with TRBD2 identical over 16 bases. CDR1 and CDR2 from the germline V gene are SGHRS and YFSETQ. The ends lost 4 bases at V and 4 bases at J; junction bases unmatched: 6. The CDR3 has 17 residues. CDR3 sequence: CASSPGTSGRASDTQYF. CDR3 coding DNA: TGCGCCAGCAGCCCAGGGACTAGCGGGAGGGCCTCAGATACGCAGTATTTT.

The chain carries TRBV2 and TRBJ2-1, with 13 nucleotides matching TRBD2. The CDR3 is 17 residues long. V was pared by 6 bases and J by 8 bases, with 13 bases of the junction left unmatched. Germline lookup yields CDR1 SNHLY and CDR2 FYNNEI. CDR3 amino acids: CASSPGLAGVTGDEQFF. CDR3 nucleotides: TGTGCCAGCAGCCCTGGACTAGCGGGGGTCACGGGCGATGAGCAGTTCTTC.